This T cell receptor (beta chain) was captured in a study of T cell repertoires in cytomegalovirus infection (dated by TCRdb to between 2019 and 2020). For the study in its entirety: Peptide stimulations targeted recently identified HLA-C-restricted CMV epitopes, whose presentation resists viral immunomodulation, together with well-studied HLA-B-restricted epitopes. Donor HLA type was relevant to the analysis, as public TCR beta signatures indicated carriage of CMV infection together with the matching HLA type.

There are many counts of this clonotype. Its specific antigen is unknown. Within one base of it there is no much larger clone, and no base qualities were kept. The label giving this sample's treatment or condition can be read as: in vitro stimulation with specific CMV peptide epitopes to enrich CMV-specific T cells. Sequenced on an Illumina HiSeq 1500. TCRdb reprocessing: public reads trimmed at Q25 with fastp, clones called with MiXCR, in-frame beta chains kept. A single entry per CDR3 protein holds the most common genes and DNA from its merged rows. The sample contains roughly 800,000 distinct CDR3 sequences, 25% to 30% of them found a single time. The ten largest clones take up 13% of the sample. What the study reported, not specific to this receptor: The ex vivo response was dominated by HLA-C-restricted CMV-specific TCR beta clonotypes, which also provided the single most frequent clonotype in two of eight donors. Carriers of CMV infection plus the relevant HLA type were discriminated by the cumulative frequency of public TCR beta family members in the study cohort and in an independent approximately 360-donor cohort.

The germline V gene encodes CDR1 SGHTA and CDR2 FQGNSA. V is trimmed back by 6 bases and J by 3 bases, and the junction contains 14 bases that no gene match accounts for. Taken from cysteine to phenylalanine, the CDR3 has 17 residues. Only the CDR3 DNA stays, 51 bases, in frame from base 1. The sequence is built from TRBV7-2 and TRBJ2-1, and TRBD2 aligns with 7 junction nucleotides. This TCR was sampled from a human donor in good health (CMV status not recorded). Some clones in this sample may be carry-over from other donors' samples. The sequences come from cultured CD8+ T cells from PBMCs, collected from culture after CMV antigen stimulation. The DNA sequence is TGTGCCAGCAGACCCCGAGTGGGAGGGGAAAACTACAATGAGCAGTTCTTC. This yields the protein CASRPRVGGENYNEQFF.